The 17 T cell receptor beta chains listed next were all sequenced from one sample in a study of blood T cell repertoires in COVID-19 (dated by TCRdb to the early 2020s). The method was the immunoSEQ multiplex PCR assay. The source is immuneACCESS, and TCRdb retained only in-frame sequences with V and J called. Part of the clones is not carried over; for the studies checked, unresolved V genes explain less than half of this, and the remainder is unexplained. In this sample the table shows some 180,000 clones, about 80% of which occur a single time. Together, the top ten hold about 9% of the sample. Sequenced sample: peripheral blood. Receptors were obtained from a woman aged 50 to 65 with active or convalescent COVID-19.

This clone was seen more than once but under ten times. The V call is TRBV6-5, the J call TRBJ1-2; 8 bases fit TRBD1. Germline CDR1 MNHEY, CDR2 SVGAGI. J was trimmed by 5 bases and V by 6 bases; bases with no gene match: 8. CDR3 length: 14 residues. CDR3 loop: CASSHGTGRYGYTF. The CDR3 nucleotides read TGTGCCAGCAGCCATGGGACAGGTCGATATGGCTACACCTTC.

The chain carries TRBV5-6 and TRBJ1-2, with TRBD1 identical over 8 bases. Germline lookup yields CDR1 SGHDT and CDR2 YYEEEE. The CDR3 is 16 residues long. V trimming: 2 bases; J trimming: 5 bases; junction bases outside the gene matches: 11. DNA of the CDR3: TGTGCCAGCAGCTTTTCCTCAGGGGGCGCAAGGTATGGCTACACCTTC. Translating it yields CASSFSSGGARYGYTF.

This chain connects TRBV7-3 to TRBJ2-7, with D possibly TRBD1 on 7 matching bases. Germline V CDR1 and CDR2: SGHTA, FQGTGA. This CDR3 is built from 13 residues. With 2 bases removed from V and 5 bases from J, the gap between germline ends came to 10 bases. CDR3 sequence: CASSLDREDEQYF. The CDR3 coding sequence is TGTGCCAGCAGCTTAGACAGGGAGGACGAGCAGTACTTC.

This clone occurred a few times. The V gene is TRBV19, the J gene TRBJ1-1, with D tentatively TRBD1 (6 bases). The V gene lost 1 base and the J gene lost 5 bases, with 11 bases spanning the gap. From germline, CDR1 is LNHDA and CDR2 SQIVND (reference sequence). The CDR3 extends over 14 amino acids. In DNA form, the CDR3 reads TGTGCCAGTAGTATAGCAGGGGTAGGGACTGAAGCTTTCTTT. Translating gives CASSIAGVGTEAFF. The full variable domain, rest sourced from reference TRBV19 and TRBJ1-1, is DGGITQSPKYLFRKEGQNVTLSCEQNLNHDAMYWYRQDPGQGLRLIYYSQIVNDFQKGDIAEGYSVSREKKESFPLTVTSAQKNPTAFYLCASSIAGVGTEAFFGQGTRLTVV.

This chain uses TRBV14 with TRBJ1-2; D remains ambiguous. CDR3 length: 13 residues. Between the trimmed V and J ends, which lost 2 bases and 6 bases, there was a span of 10 bases. Germline V CDR1 and CDR2: SGHDN, FVKESK. CDR3 loop: CASSQSGGHGYTF. The CDR3 nucleotides are TGTGCCAGCAGCCAATCCGGAGGGCATGGCTACACCTTC. The variable domain in full, with the rest retrieved from reference TRBV14 and TRBJ1-2, is EAGVTQFPSHSVIEKGQTVTLRCDPISGHDNLYWYRRVMGKEIKFLLHFVKESKQDESGMPNNRFLAERTGGTYSTLKVQPAELEDSGVYFCASSQSGGHGYTFGSGTRLTVV.

This clone was picked up one time. This chain links TRBV6-2 or TRBV6-3 with TRBJ2-7, with TRBD2 identical over 7 bases. Trimming removed 1 base from V and 6 bases from J; junction bases left unmatched: 12. Germline V lookup: CDR1 MNHEY, CDR2 SVGEGT. The CDR3 runs 16 residues. CDR3 bases: TGTGCCAGCAGTTACTACGGGAGGAACTATCGGGTCGAGCAGTACTTC. Protein: CASSYYGRNYRVEQYF.

The gene calls are TRBV19 and TRBJ2-1, with TRBD2 matching 7 bases. This CDR3 is built from 15 residues. V was pared by 6 bases and J by 8 bases, with 13 bases of the junction left unmatched. Germline lookup yields CDR1 LNHDA and CDR2 SQIVND (reference sequence). The CDR3 DNA sequence: TGTGCCAGTAGCGGCGAGACTAGAGGGAGGGATGAGCAGTTCTTC. As protein: CASSGETRGRDEQFF. Drawing the rest from reference TRBV19 and TRBJ2-1, the complete variable domain is DGGITQSPKYLFRKEGQNVTLSCEQNLNHDAMYWYRQDPGQGLRLIYYSQIVNDFQKGDIAEGYSVSREKKESFPLTVTSAQKNPTAFYLCASSGETRGRDEQFFGPGTRLTVL.

The rearrangement links TRBV9 to TRBJ2-1; 14 bases line up with TRBD2. This CDR3 spans 15 amino acids. Germline V gene lookup returns CDR1 SGDLS and CDR2 YYNGEE. With 3 bases clipped from V and 9 bases from J, the junction kept 5 bases outside the gene matches. Written as DNA, the CDR3 is TGTGCCAGCAGCGCTGGGACTAGCGGGAGAGGTGAGCAGTTCTTC. This encodes CASSAGTSGRGEQFF.

The genes are TRBV21-1 and TRBJ2-5; no DNA check was done on the table's D call, TRBD2. TRBV21-1 is shown as a pseudogene. This CDR3 is 14 amino acids long. This chain's CDR3 is CASSKYDVRLAQYF. CDR3 coding DNA: TGTGCCAGCAGCAAATACGATGTGCGTCTGGCCCAGTACTTC.

The chain carries TRBV28 and TRBJ1-3, with TRBD1 identical over 12 bases. Germline CDR1 and CDR2: MDHEN and SYDVKM. The CDR3 is 18 amino acids. Trimming removed 7 bases from V and 8 bases from J; junction bases left unmatched: 18. The CDR3 coding sequence is TGTGCCAGCATTAGCCCCGGGGGTTGGGACAGGGGGCGAGACACCATATATTTT. This encodes CASISPGGWDRGRDTIYF.

V is TRBV9 and J is TRBJ2-2; TRBD1 aligns across 7 bases. The CDR3 extends over 14 amino acids. The trim removed 6 bases at V and 2 bases at J, leaving 4 bases unmatched. Germline CDR1 reads SGDLS; CDR2 reads YYNGEE. CDR3 loop: CASKGQVNTGELFF. CDR3 bases: TGTGCCAGCAAAGGACAGGTCAACACCGGGGAGCTGTTTTTT.

The chain recombines TRBV5-1 with TRBJ2-2, with TRBD2 as a possible D gene (5 bases). Germline V gene sequence: CDR1 SGHRS, CDR2 YFSETQ. The CDR3 totals 13 residues. Trimming cost V 5 bases and J 7 bases, with 12 bases left between them. As DNA, the CDR3 is TGCGCCAGCAGAAGTTCCGGAGGCGGGGAGCTGTTTTTT. Its translation is CASRSSGGGELFF. The variable domain in full, completed from reference TRBV5-1 and TRBJ2-2, reads KAGVTQTPRYLIKTRGQQVTLSCSPISGHRSVSWYQQTPGQGLQFLFEYFSETQRNKGNFPGRFSGRQFSNSRSEMNVSTLELGDSALYLCASRSSGGGELFFGEGSRLTVL.

V gene TRBV6-1 combines with J gene TRBJ1-2; D perhaps matches TRBD1 (5 bases). CDR3 length: 14 amino acids. Germline CDR1 reads MNHNS; CDR2 reads SASEGT. V was pared by 2 bases and J by 7 bases, with 14 bases between. In DNA, the CDR3 is TGTGCCAGCAGTGAAACCTTCCTTAGGGGTGGCTACACCTTC. It specifies CASSETFLRGGYTF.

The chain has TRBV3-1 (or the pseudogene TRBV3-2) and TRBJ2-3; 8 nucleotides line up with TRBD2. V gave up 2 bases and J gave up 6 bases; unmatched junction bases: 4. The CDR3 covers 14 residues. From germline, CDR1 is LGHDT and CDR2 YNNKEL (reference sequence). The CDR3 region is CASSQLSGGDTQYF. The CDR3 coding sequence is TGTGCCAGCAGCCAATTGTCGGGAGGGGATACGCAGTATTTT.

In this sample, this clone turned up a few times. Here the CDR3 reads CASSPAGGKSSYEQYF. CDR3 in DNA: TGTGCCAGCAGCCCCGCGGGGGGGAAGAGCTCCTACGAGCAGTACTTC. The genes are TRBV5-4 and TRBJ2-7; 9 nucleotides match TRBD2. The CDR3 length is 16 residues. The ends lost 4 bases at V and 0 bases at J; junction bases unmatched: 8. Germline values: CDR1 SGHNT, CDR2 YYREEE (reference sequence).

This rearrangement joins TRBV7-2 to TRBJ2-3; 9 nucleotides align to TRBD2. This CDR3 contains 15 residues. The J segment lost 6 bases and the V segment lost 3 bases, leaving 7 bases of the junction unmatched. The germline V gene encodes CDR1 SGHTA and CDR2 FQGNSA. CDR3 sequence: CASSFNSGGRDTQYF. CDR3 nucleotide sequence: TGTGCCAGCAGCTTTAATAGCGGGGGTCGGGATACGCAGTATTTT.

This chain joins TRBV11-2 and TRBJ1-2; D gene ambiguous. The ends were cut back, 5 bases at V and 5 bases at J, with 18 bases in the middle. CDR1 and CDR2 from the germline V gene are SGHAT and FQNNGV. This CDR3 is 15 amino acids long. The CDR3, as DNA: TGTGCCAGCAGCCCCCACGCAGACGGAGAATATGGCTACACCTTC. Amino acid sequence: CASSPHADGEYGYTF.